This is a list of T cell receptor beta chains from one sample in a study of vaccination effects on CD4 cells after COVID-19. The repertoire was sequenced with immunoSEQ multiplex PCR; TCRdb's copy has only in-frame clones and lacks some. Of about 24,000 clones listed, roughly four fifths are singletons. No antigens are known for them. The sequencing here drew on CD4+ T cells from PBMCs cultured with SARS-CoV-2 spike peptides, taken after COVID-19 vaccination. The receptors originated from a human donor who received a COVID-19 vaccine. Some clones in this sample may be carry-over from other donors' samples. Each CDR3 is given with its conserved first and last residue. D genes are given only for firm matches. Size tells how often a clone was seen (once, few, many) or the class of an expanded clone, and some rows leave it out.

v_call	clone_size	j_call	d_call	cdr3_aa	cdr3_nt
TRBV2	-	TRBJ1-1	-	CASSVWTEAFF	TGTGCCAGCAGTGTCTGGACTGAAGCTTTCTTT
TRBV25-1	-	TRBJ1-5	-	CASRGQNQPQHF	TGTGCCAGCAGAGGACAGAATCAGCCCCAGCATTTT
TRBV7-9	-	TRBJ1-6	-	CASSLIRNSPLHF	TGTGCCAGCAGCTTAATAAGAAATTCACCCCTCCACTTT
TRBV5-1	-	TRBJ1-2	-	CASSFGSQLSYGYTF	TGCGCCAGCAGCTTCGGTAGCCAGTTAAGCTATGGCTACACCTTC
TRBV6-5	-	TRBJ2-5	TRBD2	CASRTSGGGETQYF	TGTGCCAGCAGAACTAGCGGGGGAGGGGAGACCCAGTACTTC
TRBV19	few	TRBJ1-6	TRBD1	CASSTGQNNSPLHF	TGTGCCAGTAGTACGGGACAGAACAATTCACCCCTCCACTTT
TRBV19	-	TRBJ1-5	-	CASSILSFPPQHF	TGTGCCAGTAGTATTTTAAGTTTTCCGCCCCAGCATTTT
TRBV7-3	-	TRBJ1-2	TRBD1	CASSLTGPGQGEYGYTF	TGTGCCAGCAGCTTAACAGGGCCCGGACAGGGGGAATATGGCTACACCTTC
TRBV6-4	-	TRBJ2-3	TRBD1	CASNQGVSTDTQYF	TGTGCCAGCAACCAGGGGGTCAGCACAGATACGCAGTATTTT
TRBV29-1	-	TRBJ2-2	TRBD2	CSVLGTTNTGELFF	TGCAGCGTCCTCGGGACTACGAACACCGGGGAGCTGTTTTTT
TRBV7-2	-	TRBJ2-3	-	CASSWIFSTDTQYF	TGTGCCAGCAGCTGGATTTTTAGCACAGATACGCAGTATTTT
TRBV5-6	-	TRBJ1-1	-	CASSWGARQTNTEAFF	TGTGCCAGCAGCTGGGGGGCAAGGCAGACAAACACTGAAGCTTTCTTT
TRBV5-1	once	TRBJ2-3	-	CASSLGYSTDTQYF	TGCGCCAGCAGCTTGGGATACAGCACAGATACGCAGTATTTT
TRBV28	-	TRBJ1-1	-	CASRASGGTEAFF	TGTGCCAGCCGGGCCTCGGGGGGCACTGAAGCTTTCTTT
TRBV5-1	-	TRBJ2-3	-	CASSFLTGTATDTQYF	TGCGCCAGCAGCTTTCTGACCGGGACTGCCACAGATACGCAGTATTTT
TRBV7-8	-	TRBJ1-2	-	CASSLGGIDGYTF	TGTGCCAGCAGCTTAGGAGGGATTGACGGCTACACCTTC
TRBV27	-	TRBJ1-2	-	CASSRNRVGDGYTF	TGTGCCAGCAGCCGGAACAGGGTCGGCGATGGCTACACCTTC
TRBV6-2/TRBV6-3	medium-sized	TRBJ1-6	TRBD1	CASSYYGMTGEGSPLHF	TGTGCCAGCAGTTACTACGGCATGACAGGGGAAGGATCACCCCTCCACTTT